This TCR beta chain was identified during a study of blood T cell repertoires in COVID-19. Looking at the study overall: PBMCs, B-cell-depleted T cells, or T cells were the source of the cDNA or gDNA that made up the material.

This clone was picked up a small number of times. Sequencing used immunoSEQ multiplex PCR; TCRdb keeps in-frame clones, though not all of them. The data show about 160,000 clones, approximately 80% seen once. This TCR came from a woman aged 50 to 60 who had recovered from COVID-19. The sample comprised PBMCs or T cells enriched from blood (not recorded which).

The CDR3 here is CASSLSPRLDTEAFF. CDR3 coding DNA: TGTGCCAGCAGTTTATCTCCCAGGCTGGACACTGAAGCTTTCTTT. The chain links TRBV27 to TRBJ1-1; D is unclear. V was clipped by 0 bases and J by 3 bases, with 11 bases between them. Germline CDR1 MNHEY, CDR2 SMNVEV (reference sequence). The CDR3 consists of 15 residues.